Detailed here is one T cell receptor beta chain. Its specificity is not known. Mismatch with germline at one junction end may stem from a read error. The data were taken from a study of vaccination and CD4 T cells after COVID-19. Oncomine TCR Beta short-read sequencing was applied to DNA from cultured CD4+ T cells. TCRdb recomputed calls from the PCR reads with MiXCR, one row per CDR3 protein. Of more than 15,000 distinct CDR3 sequences detected, 42% appear once; the ten largest clones hold about 27%. Regarding treatment: approximately 11-day PBMC culture with coronavirus spike peptide pools or control peptides (ViraFEST assay). CDR1 is MNHEY, CDR2 SMNVEV, per germline (reference sequence). The CDR3 runs 15 residues.

The sample was CD4+ T cells from blood, cultured in vitro, taken before SARS-CoV-2 vaccination. This TCR was recovered from a human donor who received a COVID-19 vaccine. The chain links TRBV27 to TRBJ2-2; 9 bases line up with TRBD1. The CDR3 nucleotides are TGTGTCAGCACCACGGGACAGGGTATAACCGGGGAGCTGTTTTTT. This translates into CVSTTGQGITGELFF.